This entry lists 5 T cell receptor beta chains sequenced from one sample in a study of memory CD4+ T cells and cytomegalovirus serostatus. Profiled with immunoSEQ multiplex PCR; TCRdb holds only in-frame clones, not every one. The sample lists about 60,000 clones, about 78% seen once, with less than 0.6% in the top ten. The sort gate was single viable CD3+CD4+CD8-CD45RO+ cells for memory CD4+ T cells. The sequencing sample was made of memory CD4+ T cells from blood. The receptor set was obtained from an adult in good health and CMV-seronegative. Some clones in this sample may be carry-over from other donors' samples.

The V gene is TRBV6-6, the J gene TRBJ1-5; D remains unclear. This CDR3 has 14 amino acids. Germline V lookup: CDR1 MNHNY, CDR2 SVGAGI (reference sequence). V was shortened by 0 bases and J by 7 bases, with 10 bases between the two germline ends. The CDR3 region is CASSYSNGWQPQHF. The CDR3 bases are TGTGCCAGCAGTTACTCGAATGGCTGGCAGCCCCAGCATTTT.

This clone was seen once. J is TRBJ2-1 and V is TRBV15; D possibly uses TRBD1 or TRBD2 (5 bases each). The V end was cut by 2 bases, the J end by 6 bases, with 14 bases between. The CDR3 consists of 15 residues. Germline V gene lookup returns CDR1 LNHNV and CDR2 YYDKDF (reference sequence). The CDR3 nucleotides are TGTGCCACCAGCAGACGCAGGGCCGGGGTCAATGAGCAGTTCTTC. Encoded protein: CATSRRRAGVNEQFF.

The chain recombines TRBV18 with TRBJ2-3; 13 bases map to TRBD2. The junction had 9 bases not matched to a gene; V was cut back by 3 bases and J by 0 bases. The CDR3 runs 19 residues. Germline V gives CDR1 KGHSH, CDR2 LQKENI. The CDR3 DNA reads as TGTGCCAGCTCACCCTCCGTCCCGGGACTAGCGGGGAGCACAGATACGCAGTATTTT. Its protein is CASSPSVPGLAGSTDTQYF.

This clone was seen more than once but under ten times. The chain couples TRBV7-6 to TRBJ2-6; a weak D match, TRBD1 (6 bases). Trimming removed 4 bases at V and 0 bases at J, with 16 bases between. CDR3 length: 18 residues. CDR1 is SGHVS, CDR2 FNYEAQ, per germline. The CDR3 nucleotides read TGTGCCAGCAGCTCACCGGGACAATCCTTCTCTGGGGCCAACGTCCTGACTTTC. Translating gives CASSSPGQSFSGANVLTF.

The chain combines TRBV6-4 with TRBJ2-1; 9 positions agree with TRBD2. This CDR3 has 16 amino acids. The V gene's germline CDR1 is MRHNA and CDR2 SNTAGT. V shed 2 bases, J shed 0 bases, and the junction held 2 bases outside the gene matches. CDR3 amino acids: CASSDVSGSSYNEQFF. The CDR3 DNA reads TGTGCCAGCAGTGACGTTAGCGGGAGCTCCTACAATGAGCAGTTCTTC.